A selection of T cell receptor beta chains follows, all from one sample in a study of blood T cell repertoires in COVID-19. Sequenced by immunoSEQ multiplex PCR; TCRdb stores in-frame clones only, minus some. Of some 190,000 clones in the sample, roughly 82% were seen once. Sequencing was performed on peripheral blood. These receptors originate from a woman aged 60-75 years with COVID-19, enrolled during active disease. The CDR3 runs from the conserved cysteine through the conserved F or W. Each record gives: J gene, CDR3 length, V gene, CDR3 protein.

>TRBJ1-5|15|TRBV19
CASSGLEAARGAQHF
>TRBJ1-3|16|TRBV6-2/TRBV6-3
CASSFPGTLALNTIYF
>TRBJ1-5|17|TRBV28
CASSFKEGIYSNQPQHF
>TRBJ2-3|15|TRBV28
CASSLFGQGVDTQYF
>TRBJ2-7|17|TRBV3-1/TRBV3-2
CASSPGLGAGGHHEQYF
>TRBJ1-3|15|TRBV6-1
CASSEGQGAGNTIYF
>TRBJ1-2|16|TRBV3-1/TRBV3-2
CASSQDARGHGYGYTF
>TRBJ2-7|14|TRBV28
CASNPPTSAHEQYF
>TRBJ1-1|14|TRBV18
CASSTGVVNTEAFF
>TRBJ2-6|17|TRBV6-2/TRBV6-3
CASSSGQGLSGANVLTF
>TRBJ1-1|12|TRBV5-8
CASSQQGFGAFF
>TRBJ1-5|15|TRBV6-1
CASSELGTGNQPQHF
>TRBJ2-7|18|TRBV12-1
CASSFAAFCRTGYYEQYF
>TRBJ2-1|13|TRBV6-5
CASRDSGGIEQFF
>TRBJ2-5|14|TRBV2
CASSEGLVRETQYF
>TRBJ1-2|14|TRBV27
CASRYQGVGRGYTF
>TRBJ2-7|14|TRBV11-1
CASSLPGISYEQYF
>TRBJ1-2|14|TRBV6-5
CASSPDRGEYGYTF
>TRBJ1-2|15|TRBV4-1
CASSHPVGTNYGYTF
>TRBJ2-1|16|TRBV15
CATSSRTSGAGEEQFF
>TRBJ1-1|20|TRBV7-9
CASSTRDRGRDLAMNTEAFF
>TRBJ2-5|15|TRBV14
CASSLLTGHQETQYF
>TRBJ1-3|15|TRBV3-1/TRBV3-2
CASSHRQGRLNTIYF
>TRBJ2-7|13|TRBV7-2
CASSFDRYNEQYF
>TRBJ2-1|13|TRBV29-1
CSVEPSGGAVQFF
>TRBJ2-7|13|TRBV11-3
CANSLTRWDEQYF
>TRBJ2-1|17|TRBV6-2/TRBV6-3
CASSYTLDKREPGEQFF
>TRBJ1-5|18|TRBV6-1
CASSEVTGGIHSNQPQHF
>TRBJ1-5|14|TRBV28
CASSLSGSNQPQHF
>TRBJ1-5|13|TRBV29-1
CSVMDREDQPQHF
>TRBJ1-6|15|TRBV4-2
CASSLRTGEGSPLHF
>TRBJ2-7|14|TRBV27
CASTPLGGSYEQYF
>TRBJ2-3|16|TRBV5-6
CASSLLAGGTTDTQYF
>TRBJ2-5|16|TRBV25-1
CASSGSDLANQETQYF
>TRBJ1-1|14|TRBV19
CASSIRLGSTEAFF
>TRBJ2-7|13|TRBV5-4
CASSSTGGLRQYF
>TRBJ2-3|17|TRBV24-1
CATSDGMASGSTDTQYF
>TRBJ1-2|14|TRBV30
CAWSVDRGTGGYTF
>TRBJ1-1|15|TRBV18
CASSDLTGVGTEAFF
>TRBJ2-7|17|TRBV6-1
CASSAGLAGWGGYEQYF
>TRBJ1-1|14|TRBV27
CASGSQGMNTEAFF
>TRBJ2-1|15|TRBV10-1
CASIVGGAAYNEQFF
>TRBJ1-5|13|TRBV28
CASRGLTYQPQHF
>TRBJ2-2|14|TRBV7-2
CASSRDRATGELFF
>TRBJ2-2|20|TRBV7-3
CASSLLPPSGGQGRTGELFF
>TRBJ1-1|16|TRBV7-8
CASSLDPDTLNTEAFF
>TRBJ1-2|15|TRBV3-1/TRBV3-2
CASSQGATGAGGYTF
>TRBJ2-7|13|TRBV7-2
CASSSGQGFEQYF
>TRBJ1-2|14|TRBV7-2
CASSPSKGLHGYTF
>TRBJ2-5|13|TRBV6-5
CASSSGQKETQYF
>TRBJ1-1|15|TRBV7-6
CASSSRRGPGTEAFF
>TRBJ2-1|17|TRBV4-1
CASSQGAESGGGAVQFF
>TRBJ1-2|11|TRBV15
CATRDTYGYTF
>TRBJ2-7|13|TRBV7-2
CASSFPFSYEQYF
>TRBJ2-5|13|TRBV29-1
CSVEDPGKETQYF
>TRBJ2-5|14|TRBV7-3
CASSQLAGAGTQYF
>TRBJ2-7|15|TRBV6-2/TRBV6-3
CASSSQRAISYEQYF